This T cell receptor (beta chain) was recovered during a study of beta chain features in type 1 diabetes. Study-wide results and limits: TCRB CDR3 length was moderately but significantly reduced in all four CD4+ subsets of Type 1 diabetes patients.

As regards this clone: Its specificity is not known.

This CDR3 region has 18 residues. Trimming took 3 bases from V and 3 from J; bases not matched to a gene: 13. Germline V gene lookup returns CDR1 SEHNR and CDR2 FQNEAQ (reference sequence). Sequenced material consisted of expressed TCRB transcripts (all of the isolated RNA was reverse transcribed). Profiling relied on immunoSEQ multiplex PCR, and the TCRdb table lists in-frame clones only, not all of them. The table lists nearly 700,000 clones, about an eighth of them singletons. This receptor was identified in a man between 18 and 29 years old with type 1 diabetes. This chain links TRBV7-9 with TRBJ1-5, with TRBD1 identical over 8 bases. The sample taken for sequencing was naive CD4+ T cells from blood. The CDR3 region is CASSLISGTGDLNQPQHF. As DNA, the CDR3 is TGTGCCAGCAGCTTGATATCCGGGACAGGTGACCTCAATCAGCCCCAGCATTTT.